These 28 T cell receptor beta chains were all obtained from the same sample, sequenced in a study of cytotoxic CD8 clonotypes in ibrutinib-treated CLL. Method: immunoSEQ multiplex PCR; TCRdb's copy keeps in-frame clones and lacks some. Here the sample spans 150,000 to 200,000 clones, nearly 90% being singletons. The material sequenced was PBMCs, taken at disease progression, from a patient treated with ibrutinib. These receptors all stem from a human donor with chronic lymphocytic leukemia.

V is TRBV5-1 and J is TRBJ2-3; D may match TRBD1 or TRBD2 (5 bases each). Per the germline V gene, CDR1 is SGHRS and CDR2 is YFSETQ. Trimming took off 4 bases at V and 7 bases at J, with 22 bases between the two ends. The CDR3 extends over 16 amino acids. The CDR3 region has the DNA TGCGCCAGCAGCCTCGGGGCTCACTCCGAGGGGTATACGCAGTATTTT. Translated: CASSLGAHSEGYTQYF.

The DNA for the CDR3 is TGCGCCAGCAGCTTGGGGGGGGCGCCCGATGAAAAACTGTTTTTT. Amino acids: CASSLGGAPDEKLFF. The chain employs TRBV5-1 and TRBJ1-4; D possibly corresponds to TRBD1 (6 bases). The CDR3 has 15 residues. V shed 0 bases and J shed 6 bases, with 12 bases lying between them. CDR1 and CDR2 (germline): SGHRS, YFSETQ.

The chain joins TRBV2 to TRBJ2-5, with 8 bases that match TRBD2. The CDR3 contains 22 residues. V lost 2 bases to trimming and J lost 2 bases; unmatched junction nucleotides: 25. From germline, CDR1 is SNHLY and CDR2 FYNNEI. The CDR3 sequence is CASSEWAFQREGLPTDQETQYF. The CDR3 region has the DNA TGTGCCAGCAGTGAATGGGCTTTTCAACGGGAGGGCCTCCCAACGGATCAAGAGACCCAGTACTTC.

This chain joins TRBV7-9 and TRBJ1-1; tentative D call: TRBD1 (6 bases). The CDR3 runs to 13 residues. The V gene's germline CDR1 is SEHNR and CDR2 FQNEAQ (reference sequence). Trimming removed 3 bases at V and 7 bases at J, with 12 bases between. In DNA form, the CDR3 reads TGTGCCAGCAGCTTCACAGGGCCCGTTGAAGCTTTCTTT. Encoded protein: CASSFTGPVEAFF.

This rearrangement joins TRBV19 to TRBJ2-1; 11 nucleotides align to TRBD1. V trimming: 10 bases; J trimming: 3 bases; junction bases outside the gene matches: 17. This CDR3 region has 18 residues. Germline V gene sequence: CDR1 LNHDA, CDR2 SQIVND (reference sequence). Here the CDR3 DNA reads TGTGCCACTTCCCGCGGGACAGGGGGATATGAATTCTACAATGAGCAGTTCTTC. It codes for CATSRGTGGYEFYNEQFF.

The rearrangement uses TRBV28 and TRBJ2-2; perhaps D is TRBD1 or TRBD2 (5 bases each). Germline V gene lookup returns CDR1 MDHEN and CDR2 SYDVKM. The CDR3 runs to 16 residues. V lost 5 bases and J lost 2, with 15 bases in between. Written as DNA, the CDR3 is TGTGCCAGCAGTCAAATTGGGGGAGATAACACCGGGGAGCTGTTTTTT. Its translation: CASSQIGGDNTGELFF.

This chain uses TRBV7-3 with TRBJ2-6; D may be TRBD1 (5 bases). Germline V CDR1 and CDR2: SGHTA, FQGTGA. V shed 5 bases and J shed 0 bases, with 8 bases lying between them. The CDR3 totals 15 residues. The CDR3 DNA reads TGTGCCAGCAGCCAGGGTGTCTCTGGGGCCAACGTCCTGACTTTC. Its translation: CASSQGVSGANVLTF.

This chain uses TRBV9 with TRBJ2-7; D is undetermined. Germline V gives CDR1 SGDLS, CDR2 YYNGEE. The V end was cut by 4 bases, the J end by 1 base, with 18 bases between. The CDR3 has 16 amino acids. CDR3: CASSPRRGVQSYEQYF. In nucleotides, the CDR3 is TGTGCCAGCAGCCCGCGGCGAGGCGTACAGTCCTACGAGCAGTACTTC. Supplemented by reference TRBV9 and TRBJ2-7, the full variable domain reads DSGVTQTPKHLITATGQRVTLRCSPRSGDLSVYWYQQSLDQGLQFLIQYYNGEERAKGNILERFSAQQFPDLHSELNLSSLELGDSALYFCASSPRRGVQSYEQYFGPGTRLTVT.

The rearrangement uses TRBV5-5 and TRBJ2-2; D call uncertain. V lost 4 bases and J 6 bases, leaving 10 bases between the germline ends. The CDR3 spans 13 residues. In germline, CDR1 is SGHKS, CDR2 YYEKEE (reference sequence). CDR3 coding DNA: TGTGCCAGCAGCGCGGAACCCTCCGGGGAGCTGTTTTTT. Its protein product is CASSAEPSGELFF.

V gene TRBV10-2 combines with J gene TRBJ1-5; unclear D gene. The CDR3 runs 13 residues. V gave up 0 bases and J gave up 7 bases, with 7 bases separating them. Germline CDR1 WSHSY, CDR2 SAAADI. The CDR3 spells CASSESREQPQHF. CDR3 coding DNA: TGCGCCAGCAGTGAGTCACGGGAACAGCCCCAGCATTTT.

J is TRBJ2-7 and V is TRBV7-2; D may be TRBD2 (6 bases). CDR1 is SGHTA, CDR2 FQGNSA, per germline. This CDR3 has 13 amino acids. Trimming left V 5 bases short and J 3 bases short, with 11 bases between. CDR3 amino acids: CASSPTSYYEQYF. For the CDR3, the DNA is TGTGCCAGCAGCCCCACTAGCTACTACGAGCAGTACTTC.

This clone has only one observation. The chain carries TRBV27 and TRBJ1-1, with 8 bases lining up with TRBD1. CDR1 and CDR2 from the germline V gene are MNHEY and SMNVEV (reference sequence). This CDR3 has 15 amino acids. Trimming removed 6 bases from V and 1 base from J; junction bases left unmatched: 7. The chain's CDR3 is CASRPTDRANTEAFF. DNA for the CDR3: TGTGCCAGCAGACCCACGGACAGGGCGAACACTGAAGCTTTCTTT.

The chain carries TRBV9 and TRBJ2-2; the D is unclear. CDR3 size: 14 residues. Trimming pared 5 bases from V and 2 bases from J, leaving 10 bases between. Germline CDR1 and CDR2: SGDLS and YYNGEE. The CDR3 loop reads CASRRPGNTGELFF. The CDR3 DNA is TGTGCCAGCAGAAGACCAGGAAACACCGGGGAGCTGTTTTTT.

V usage is TRBV4-1 and J usage is TRBJ2-1; 13 bases align to TRBD2. This CDR3 has 16 residues. V shed 0 bases and J 7 bases; nucleotides not matched to a gene: 3. Germline V gene data show CDR1 as MGHRA and CDR2 as YSYEKL. CDR3 region: CASSQDLLAGGNEQFF. The CDR3 region has the DNA TGCGCCAGCAGCCAAGATCTACTAGCGGGAGGGAATGAGCAGTTCTTC.

Remarks on this clone: Additional DNA sequences in this sample encode the identical CDR3. CDR3 bases: TGTGCCAGCAGCGCGGGACAGGGGATCTCCTACGAGCAGTACTTC. Protein sequence: CASSAGQGISYEQYF. The V call is TRBV9, the J call TRBJ2-7, with 10 bases aligning to TRBD1. V dropped 3 bases and J dropped 0; count of bases not matched to a gene: 3. There are 15 residues in the CDR3. Germline V gene data show CDR1 as SGDLS and CDR2 as YYNGEE.

The count of this clone is one. The genes are TRBV11-2 and TRBJ2-1, with TRBD1 as a possible D gene (5 bases). This CDR3 spans 14 amino acids. Deletions cut 5 bases from V and 9 bases from J, with 17 bases between. Germline lookup yields CDR1 SGHAT and CDR2 FQNNGV. CDR3 sequence reads: CASSPYGRTIEQFF. Here the CDR3 DNA reads TGTGCCAGCAGCCCCTACGGCAGGACAATTGAGCAGTTCTTC.

The CDR3 protein is CASSLAGGAFGETQYF. The CDR3 region has the DNA TGTGCCAGCAGCTTAGCAGGGGGAGCGTTCGGAGAGACCCAGTACTTC. This chain uses TRBV7-2 with TRBJ2-5; possible D gene TRBD1, 6 bases. The CDR3 is 16 residues long. Germline loops: CDR1 SGHTA, CDR2 FQGNSA. V was clipped by 0 bases and J by 4 bases, with 15 bases between them.

This chain links TRBV5-1 with TRBJ2-7, with 13 positions matching TRBD2. CDR1 and CDR2 from the germline V gene are SGHRS and YFSETQ. Trimming cost V 3 bases and J 5 bases; bases outside gene matches: 8. The CDR3 runs 16 residues. The CDR3 bases are TGCGCCAGCAGCTCCCCCGGGACTAGCGGGATCCACGAGCAGTACTTC. Translation: CASSSPGTSGIHEQYF.

The chain carries TRBV6-6 and TRBJ2-2, with D perhaps matching TRBD2 (5 bases). The germline gives CDR1 MNHNY, CDR2 SVGAGI (reference sequence). CDR3 length equals 14 residues. The ends were cut back, 4 bases at V and 3 bases at J, with 9 bases in the middle. This chain's CDR3 is CASSLLADTGELFF. Here the CDR3 DNA reads TGTGCCAGCAGTTTGCTAGCTGACACCGGGGAGCTGTTTTTT.

The chain joins TRBV28 to TRBJ1-3, with 9 bases aligning to TRBD1. This CDR3 comprises 15 residues. V lost 3 bases and J lost 4; bases outside the gene matches: 4. Germline V gene sequence: CDR1 MDHEN, CDR2 SYDVKM. This CDR3 reads CASSLAGTGGNTIYF. The CDR3 DNA reads as TGTGCCAGCAGTTTGGCCGGGACAGGGGGAAACACCATATATTTT.

In its sample, this clone was seen once. The rearrangement uses TRBV6-1 and TRBJ1-2, with D tentatively TRBD1 (5 bases). Germline V gene lookup returns CDR1 MNHNS and CDR2 SASEGT. V was clipped by 3 bases and J by 4 bases, with 9 bases between them. The CDR3 has 13 residues. The CDR3 loop is CASSETGGYGYTF. The CDR3, as DNA: TGTGCCAGCAGTGAGACCGGGGGCTATGGCTACACCTTC.

The chain uses TRBV25-1 and TRBJ1-1; TRBD1 might be the D (5 bases). CDR1 is MGHDK and CDR2 is SYGVNS in the germline V gene. There are 13 residues in the CDR3. V was trimmed by 6 bases and J by 4 bases, leaving 12 bases between them. CDR3 in amino acids: CASRGRGVTEAFF. DNA of the CDR3: TGTGCCAGCAGGGGGCGCGGGGTCACTGAAGCTTTCTTT.

The chain has TRBV9 and TRBJ2-2; maybe TRBD2 (5 bases). CDR1 is SGDLS, CDR2 YYNGEE, per germline. Trimming left V 3 bases short and J 6 bases short, with 9 bases between. CDR3 length: 13 residues. The CDR3 is CASSATSAGELFF. CDR3 bases: TGTGCCAGCAGCGCAACTAGTGCCGGGGAGCTGTTTTTT.

The CDR3 DNA follows: TGTGCCAGCAGCTTGGCAGGGGTAGATACGCAGTATTTT. It encodes CASSLAGVDTQYF. The V gene is TRBV5-4, the J gene TRBJ2-3; tentative D call: TRBD1 (6 bases). Trimming shortened V by 0 bases and J by 5 bases, and 7 bases separated the two germline ends. CDR3 size: 13 residues. Per the germline V gene, CDR1 is SGHNT and CDR2 is YYREEE (reference sequence). The variable domain in full, completed from reference TRBV5-4 and TRBJ2-3, reads ETGVTQSPTHLIKTRGQQVTLRCSSQSGHNTVSWYQQALGQGPQFIFQYYREEENGRGNFPPRFSGLQFPNYSSELNVNALELDDSALYLCASSLAGVDTQYFGPGTRLTVL.

The chain recombines TRBV29-1 with TRBJ2-5, with D maybe TRBD1 (6 bases). V lost 7 bases and J 5 bases, leaving 17 bases between the germline ends. CDR3 length equals 13 residues. CDR1 SQVTM and CDR2 ANQGSEA come from the germline V gene. The CDR3: CSGTGQIDETQYF. The CDR3 region has the DNA TGCAGCGGAACCGGACAGATTGACGAGACCCAGTACTTC.

This clone was detected once. The chain links TRBV5-4 to TRBJ2-5; TRBD2 matches at 9 bases. Germline V gives CDR1 SGHNT, CDR2 YYREEE (reference sequence). The CDR3 is 15 residues long. The V and J ends lost 4 bases and 5 bases, in that order; junction bases with no gene match: 9. CDR3 amino acids: CASSPSGITVETQYF. For the CDR3, the DNA is TGTGCCAGCAGCCCTAGCGGGATTACGGTGGAGACCCAGTACTTC.

This chain connects TRBV2 to TRBJ2-5, with TRBD1 matching 8 bases. The CDR3 has 13 residues. V gave up 9 bases and J gave up 5 bases; unmatched junction bases: 8. Germline CDR1 and CDR2: SNHLY and FYNNEI. CDR3 in amino acids: CASRTGPRETQYF. CDR3 sequence (DNA): TGTGCCAGTCGGACAGGGCCGCGGGAGACCCAGTACTTC. Combining the CDR3 with reference TRBV2 and TRBJ2-5 gives the whole variable domain EPEVTQTPSHQVTQMGQEVILRCVPISNHLYFYWYRQILGQKVEFLVSFYNNEISEKSEIFDDQFSVERPDGSNFTLKIRSTKLEDSAMYFCASRTGPRETQYFGPGTRLLVL.

This chain uses TRBV27 with TRBJ2-1; D possibly corresponds to TRBD2 (6 bases). From germline, CDR1 is MNHEY and CDR2 SMNVEV (reference sequence). The germline V and J ends were trimmed by 6 bases and 8 bases, with 17 bases remaining between them. The CDR3 is 14 amino acids. CDR3 in amino acids: CASSQTTSPYEQFF. Here the CDR3 DNA reads TGTGCCAGCAGCCAGACGACTAGTCCGTATGAGCAGTTCTTC.